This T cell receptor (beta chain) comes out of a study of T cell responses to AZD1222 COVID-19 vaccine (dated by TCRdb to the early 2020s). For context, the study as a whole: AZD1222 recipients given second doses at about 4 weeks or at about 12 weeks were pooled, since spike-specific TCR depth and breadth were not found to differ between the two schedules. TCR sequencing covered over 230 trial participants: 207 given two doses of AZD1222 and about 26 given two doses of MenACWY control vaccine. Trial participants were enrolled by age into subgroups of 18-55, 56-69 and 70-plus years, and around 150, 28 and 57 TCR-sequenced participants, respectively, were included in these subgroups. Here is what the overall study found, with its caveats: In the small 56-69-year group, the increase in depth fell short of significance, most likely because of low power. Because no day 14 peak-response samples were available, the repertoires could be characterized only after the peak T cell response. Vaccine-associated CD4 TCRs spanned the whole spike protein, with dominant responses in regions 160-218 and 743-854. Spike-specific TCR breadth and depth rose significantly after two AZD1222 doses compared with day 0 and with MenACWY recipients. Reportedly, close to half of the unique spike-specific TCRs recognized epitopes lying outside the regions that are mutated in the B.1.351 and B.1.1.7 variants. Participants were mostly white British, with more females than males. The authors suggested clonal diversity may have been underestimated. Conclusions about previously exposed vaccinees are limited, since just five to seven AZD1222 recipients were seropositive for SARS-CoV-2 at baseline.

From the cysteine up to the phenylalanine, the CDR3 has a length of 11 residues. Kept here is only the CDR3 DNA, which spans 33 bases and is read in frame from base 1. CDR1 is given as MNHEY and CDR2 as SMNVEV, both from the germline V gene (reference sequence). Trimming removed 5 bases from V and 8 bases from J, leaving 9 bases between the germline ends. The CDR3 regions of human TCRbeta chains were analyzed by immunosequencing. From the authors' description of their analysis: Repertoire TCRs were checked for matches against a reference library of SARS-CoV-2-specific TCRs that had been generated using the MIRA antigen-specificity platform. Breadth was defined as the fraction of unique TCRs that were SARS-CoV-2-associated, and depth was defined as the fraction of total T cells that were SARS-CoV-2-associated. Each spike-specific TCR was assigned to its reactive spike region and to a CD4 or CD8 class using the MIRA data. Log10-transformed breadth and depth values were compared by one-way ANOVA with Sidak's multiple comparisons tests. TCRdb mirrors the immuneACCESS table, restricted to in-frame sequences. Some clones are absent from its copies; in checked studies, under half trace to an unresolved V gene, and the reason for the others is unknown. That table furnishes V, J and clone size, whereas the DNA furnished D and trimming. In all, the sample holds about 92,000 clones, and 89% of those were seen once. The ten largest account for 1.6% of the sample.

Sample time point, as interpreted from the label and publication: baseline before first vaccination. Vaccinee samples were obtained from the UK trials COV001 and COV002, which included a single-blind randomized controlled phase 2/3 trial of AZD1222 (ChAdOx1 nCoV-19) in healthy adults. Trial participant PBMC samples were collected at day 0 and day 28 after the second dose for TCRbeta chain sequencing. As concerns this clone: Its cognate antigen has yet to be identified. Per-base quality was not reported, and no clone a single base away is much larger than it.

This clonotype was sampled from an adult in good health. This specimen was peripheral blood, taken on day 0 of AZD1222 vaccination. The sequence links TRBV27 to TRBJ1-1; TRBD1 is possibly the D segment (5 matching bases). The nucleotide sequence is TGTGCCAGCAGTCATCGACAGGAAGCTTTCTTT. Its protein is CASSHRQEAFF.